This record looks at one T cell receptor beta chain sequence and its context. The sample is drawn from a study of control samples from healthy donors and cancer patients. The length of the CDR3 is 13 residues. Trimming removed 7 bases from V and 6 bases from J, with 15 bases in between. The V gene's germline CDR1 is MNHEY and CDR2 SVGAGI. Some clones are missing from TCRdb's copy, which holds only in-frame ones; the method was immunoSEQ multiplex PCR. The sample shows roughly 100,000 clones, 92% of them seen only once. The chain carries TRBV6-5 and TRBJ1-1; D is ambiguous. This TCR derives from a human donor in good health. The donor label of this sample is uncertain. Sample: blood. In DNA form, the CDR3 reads TGTGCCAGCACGGGCAGGTCTCGTCCTGAAGCTTTCTTT. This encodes CASTGRSRPEAFF.